Presented here are 17 T cell receptor beta chains from one specimen sequenced in a study of siplizumab effects on memory and regulatory T cells. The table came from immunoSEQ multiplex PCR; TCRdb's copy has only in-frame clones and leaves some out. The repertoire consists of under 150,000 clones, with approximately 94% occurring once and the leading ten covering 1.5% to 2%. Sequencing input: non-Treg CD4+ T cells sorted from blood. These receptors originate from a human donor in good health.

This clone was detected only a few times. This chain joins TRBV4-1 and TRBJ2-2; D remains ambiguous. The CDR3 is made up of 15 amino acids. Trimming took 0 bases from V and 4 from J, leaving 9 bases between them. From germline, CDR1 is MGHRA and CDR2 YSYEKL. The CDR3 region is CASSQDFSSTGELFF. CDR3 in DNA: TGCGCCAGCAGCCAAGATTTCAGTTCCACCGGGGAGCTGTTTTTT.

The V gene is TRBV5-1, the J gene TRBJ2-3; 10 positions match TRBD2. With 1 base clipped from V and 4 bases from J, the junction kept 6 bases outside the gene matches. The length of the CDR3 is 16 residues. Germline V lookup: CDR1 SGHRS, CDR2 YFSETQ. CDR3 loop: CASSLSFLAGADTQYF. CDR3 DNA: TGCGCCAGCAGCTTGTCGTTCCTAGCGGGGGCAGATACGCAGTATTTT.

This chain uses TRBV5-1 with TRBJ2-5, with 11 bases identical to TRBD2. V gave up 0 bases and J gave up 5 bases; unmatched junction bases: 12. The germline gives CDR1 SGHRS, CDR2 YFSETQ. The CDR3 runs 18 residues. The DNA for the CDR3 is TGCGCCAGCAGCTTGGAAGGTAGAATAGCGGGAGGGCGTGAGACCCAGTACTTC. Translating gives CASSLEGRIAGGRETQYF.

This sequence joins TRBV7-2 and TRBJ1-1; no clear D gene. Trimming took 1 base from V and 7 from J, leaving 10 bases between them. From germline, CDR1 is SGHTA and CDR2 FQGNSA. CDR3 length equals 13 residues. In DNA, the CDR3 is TGTGCCAGCAGCTTAGAGCGGACCCGTGAAGCTTTCTTT. It codes for CASSLERTREAFF.

The chain is built from TRBV10-1 and TRBJ1-5; weak D call: TRBD1 (6 bases). This CDR3 spans 13 amino acids. Germline CDR1 WNHNN, CDR2 SYGVQD (reference sequence). Trimming cost V 5 bases and J 2 bases, with 7 bases left between them. CDR3 in amino acids: CASSRQGNQPQHF. In nucleotides, the CDR3 is TGCGCCAGCAGTAGACAGGGCAATCAGCCCCAGCATTTT.

V gene TRBV4-2 combines with J gene TRBJ2-7; 7 bases map to TRBD2. V gave up 0 bases and J gave up 6 bases; unmatched junction bases: 5. This CDR3 region has 14 residues. CDR1 is LGHNA and CDR2 is YNFKEQ in the germline V gene. CDR3 coding DNA: TGTGCCAGCAGCCAAGATCGCGGGGGACGCGAGCAGTACTTC. The encoded protein is CASSQDRGGREQYF.

V gene TRBV2 combines with J gene TRBJ1-4, with D possibly TRBD1 on 5 matching bases. Germline CDR1 and CDR2: SNHLY and FYNNEI. V dropped 11 bases and J dropped 0 bases, with 19 bases sitting between them. The CDR3 is made up of 16 amino acids. CDR3 amino acids: CAEAAGRAATNEKLFF. In DNA, the CDR3 is TGTGCCGAAGCGGCGGGCAGGGCGGCAACTAATGAAAAACTGTTTTTT.

The chain joins TRBV11-1 to TRBJ2-1; 13 bases map to TRBD2. Germline CDR1 is SGHAT and CDR2 is FQDESV (reference sequence). The CDR3 is 18 amino acids. With 0 bases clipped from V and 5 bases from J, the junction kept 7 bases outside the gene matches. The CDR3: CASSLARTSGGENNEQFF. The CDR3 coding sequence is TGTGCCAGCAGCTTAGCGCGCACTAGCGGGGGGGAAAACAATGAGCAGTTCTTC.

The V and J genes are TRBV6-1 and TRBJ1-3; TRBD1 might be the D (6 bases). V lost 6 bases and J 0 bases, leaving 9 bases between the germline ends. Germline V lookup: CDR1 MNHNS, CDR2 SASEGT. The CDR3 loop spans 14 amino acids. The CDR3 region is CASRPGHSGNTIYF. DNA for the CDR3: TGTGCCAGCAGGCCGGGACACTCTGGAAACACCATATATTTT.

The chain has TRBV18 and TRBJ2-3; 9 bases are a match to TRBD2. The V and J ends lost 2 bases and 5 bases, in that order; junction bases with no gene match: 8. This CDR3 has 16 residues. CDR1 and CDR2 from the germline V gene are KGHSH and LQKENI. CDR3 protein: CASSPFSAGGEDTQYF. The CDR3 coding sequence is TGTGCCAGCTCACCATTTTCAGCGGGAGGTGAAGATACGCAGTATTTT.

V is TRBV7-8 and J is TRBJ2-7, with 7 bases identical to TRBD2. Germline CDR1 SGHVS, CDR2 FQNEAQ. The trim removed 0 bases at V and 3 bases at J, leaving 2 bases unmatched. The CDR3 consists of 14 residues. The CDR3 spells CASSLAGGIYEQYF. CDR3 coding DNA: TGTGCCAGCAGCTTAGCGGGAGGGATCTACGAGCAGTACTTC.

The chain couples TRBV5-8 to TRBJ2-1, with 12 positions matching TRBD2. Trimming at V came to 3 bases and at J to 9 bases, leaving 10 bases not matched to a gene. The length of the CDR3 is 16 residues. Looked up from germline, CDR1 is SGHTS and CDR2 is YDEGEE. CDR3 in amino acids: CASSYGLAGSLGEQFF. The CDR3 DNA is TGTGCCAGCAGCTACGGACTAGCGGGGTCCCTAGGTGAGCAGTTCTTC. The full variable domain, with the rest looked up from reference TRBV5-8 and TRBJ2-1, is EAGVTQSPTHLIKTRGQQATLRCSPISGHTSVYWYQQALGLGLQFLLWYDEGEERNRGNFPPRFSGRQFPNYSSELNVNALELEDSALYLCASSYGLAGSLGEQFFGPGTRLTVL.

This clone was detected once. V gene TRBV6-1 combines with J gene TRBJ2-3; 11 bases are a match to TRBD1. V shed 4 bases and J 5 bases; nucleotides not matched to a gene: 8. CDR1 is MNHNS, CDR2 SASEGT, per germline. CDR3 size: 16 residues. CDR3 nucleotides: TGTGCCAGCAGTGCAACCGGGACAGGGGGTAGAGATACGCAGTATTTT. It encodes CASSATGTGGRDTQYF.

The chain carries TRBV6-1 and TRBJ1-4; TRBD1 matches 7 bases. The CDR3 totals 16 residues. Germline CDR1 is MNHNS and CDR2 is SASEGT. The junction had 8 bases not matched to a gene; V was cut back by 4 bases and J by 3 bases. DNA of the CDR3: TGTGCCAGCAGTGGTAGGGGGCCGTTGGCTAATGAAAAACTGTTTTTT. As protein: CASSGRGPLANEKLFF.

The chain recombines TRBV7-9 with TRBJ1-6; 7 bases line up with TRBD1. The CDR3 is made up of 14 amino acids. V shed 5 bases, J shed 7 bases, and the junction held 5 bases outside the gene matches. Germline V lookup: CDR1 SEHNR, CDR2 FQNEAQ (reference sequence). CDR3 nucleotides: TGTGCCAGCAGCCCCCAGGGGGACAATTCACCCCTCCACTTT. It yields the protein CASSPQGDNSPLHF. The full variable domain, with the rest looked up from reference TRBV7-9 and TRBJ1-6, is DTGVSQNPRHKITKRGQNVTFRCDPISEHNRLYWYRQTLGQGPEFLTYFQNEAQLEKSRLLSDRFSAERPKGSFSTLEIQRTEQGDSAMYLCASSPQGDNSPLHFGNGTRLTVT.

J is TRBJ2-7 and V is TRBV19; no reliable D call. This CDR3 is 12 amino acids long. V lost 5 bases to trimming and J lost 1 base, with 6 bases between them. From germline, CDR1 is LNHDA and CDR2 SQIVND (reference sequence). The CDR3 spells CASSEVSYEQYF. The CDR3 nucleotides are TGTGCCAGTAGTGAGGTATCCTACGAGCAGTACTTC.

The chain has TRBV4-1 and TRBJ1-5; 9 bases match TRBD1. Germline V gene lookup returns CDR1 MGHRA and CDR2 YSYEKL. CDR3 size: 15 residues. The J segment lost 4 bases and the V segment lost 4 bases, leaving 5 bases of the junction unmatched. The DNA of the CDR3 is TGCGCCAGCAGCCGTCCGGGACAGGGTAATCAGCCCCAGCATTTT. This gives the protein CASSRPGQGNQPQHF.